This entry is about one T cell receptor (beta chain). The antigen remains unidentified. The junction shows a germline mismatch at one end, possibly a read error. TCRdb reprocessed the 5' RACE reads via MiXCR and lists one record per CDR3 protein. The sample yields about 11,000 distinct CDR3 sequences, 40% to 55% seen once. Regarding the study as a whole: The larger-cohort validation was restricted to a single TCR beta V-J rearrangement rather than whole repertoires.

Germline V gene sequence: CDR1 DFQATT, CDR2 SNEGSKA (reference sequence). The CDR3 sequence is 18 residues long. Naive CD4+ T cells were purified with Tregs depleted by CD25. This receptor was identified in a female donor with breast cancer. This rearrangement joins TRBV20-1 to TRBJ1-3; 9 bases align to TRBD1. The sample taken for sequencing was tumor-infiltrating naive CD4+ T cells sorted from the breast tumor. This sample's subset: naive CD4+ T cells, CD4+CD45RA+CD25-. In DNA, the CDR3 is TGCAGCGCTATTGGGATCCGGGACAGGGCCAGCTCTGGAAACACCATATATTTT. This codes for CSAIGIRDRASSGNTIYF.